The source of this TCR beta chain is a study of shared clonotypes between healthy human individuals. Study-level background: Three plates each covered CD4 naive and memory; CD8 naive two, CD8 memory one.

The CDR3 loop spans 15 amino acids. The V end lost 0 bases, the J end lost 6 bases, and 13 bases lay between the germline ends. Germline CDR1 reads LNHNV; CDR2 reads YYDKDF (reference sequence). Selected positively for CCR7 and CD45RO-negative, naive CD8 cells excluded terminally differentiated effector memory CD45RA+ cells. Authors' analysis steps: ImmunoSEQ junction-only sequences lacked quality scores, so their filtering differed. Profiling relied on immunoSEQ multiplex PCR, and the TCRdb table lists in-frame clones only, not all of them. D and trimming were read from the DNA, whereas the V and J calls and clone size are those reported in that table. The table records just over 2,000,000 clones, approximately 95% of them present only once.

Input material: naive CD8+ T cells sorted from blood. The J gene is TRBJ2-3, the V gene TRBV15; TRBD1 might be the D (6 bases). The TCR sequence derives from a man younger than 30 in good health. This CDR3 reads CATSREAGAVDTQYF. DNA for the CDR3: TGTGCCACCAGCAGAGAGGCAGGGGCGGTTGATACGCAGTATTTT. Using reference TRBV15 and TRBJ2-3 for the parts outside the CDR3, the full variable domain is DAMVIQNPRYQVTQFGKPVTLSCSQTLNHNVMYWYQQKSSQAPKLLFHYYDKDFNNEADTPDNFQSRRPNTSFCFLDIRSPGLGDTAMYLCATSREAGAVDTQYFGPGTRLTVL.